This T cell receptor (beta chain) was identified in a study of OX40 agonist ivuxolimab in advanced cancers. The data were produced by immunoSEQ multiplex PCR, yet TCRdb's version contains in-frame clones alone and is incomplete. The sample includes about 100,000 clones, 89% of them seen just once. Whole-study results and caveats: Relative to CD4+, CD8+ T cells held more expanded clones on average.

Comments on this clone: Its antigen is unknown.

The V end was cut by 8 bases, the J end by 0 bases, with 13 bases between. The CDR3 length is 14 residues. The germline gives CDR1 MNHNS, CDR2 SASEGT. The sample consisted of CD4+ or CD8+ T cells sorted from blood, taken in a trial of the OX40 agonist ivuxolimab. The sequence derives from an adult with an advanced solid tumor such as melanoma, head and neck, liver or kidney cancer. This chain joins TRBV6-1 and TRBJ1-1; no clear D gene. As DNA, the CDR3 is TGTGCCAGCGAGCTTGCCAAACTGAACACTGAAGCTTTCTTT. Its translation is CASELAKLNTEAFF.